These 7 T cell receptor beta chains share one sample of origin, sequenced in a study of T-cell memory formation after mild COVID-19. TCRdb reanalysed the 5' RACE reads using MiXCR and keeps one entry per CDR3 protein. Here the sample spans just under 550,000 distinct CDR3 sequences, about a fifth being singletons. Sequenced material: PBMCs or a T cell subset sorted from them (not recorded which). These receptors all stem from an adult woman who had mild COVID-19 (a few samples of this study predate the infection). Cell type and time point are not known.

This chain links TRBV7-8 with TRBJ2-3; 7 nucleotides agree with TRBD1. CDR1 is SGHVS, CDR2 FQNEAQ, per germline. J was trimmed by 8 bases and V by 3 bases; bases with no gene match: 5. The CDR3 spans 13 residues. For the CDR3, the DNA is TGTGCCAGCAGCTTTCTTACAGGGGCTACGCAGTATTTT. Translated: CASSFLTGATQYF.

The rearrangement uses TRBV20-1 and TRBJ2-3; D may correspond to TRBD1 or TRBD2 (6 bases each). CDR1 is DFQATT and CDR2 is SNEGSKA in the germline V gene (reference sequence). This CDR3 contains 14 residues. The ends were cut back, 2 bases at V and 0 bases at J, with 9 bases in the middle. The CDR3 spells CSARRGVSTDTQYF. The CDR3 nucleotides are TGCAGTGCTAGAAGGGGGGTAAGCACAGATACGCAGTATTTT.

The sample holds a few counts of this clonotype. The rearrangement links TRBV4-2 to TRBJ2-7; TRBD2 matches 11 bases. Unmatched junction bases numbered 7, after V lost 3 bases and J lost 3 bases. The CDR3 extends over 16 amino acids. Germline CDR1 LGHNA, CDR2 YNFKEQ. The DNA of the CDR3 is TGTGCCAGCAGCCATCTTCTAGCGGGGGGAAGCTACGAGCAGTACTTC. Its translation: CASSHLLAGGSYEQYF.

The chain employs TRBV20-1 and TRBJ2-7, with 8 bases lining up with TRBD1. The CDR3 contains 15 residues. The germline gives CDR1 DFQATT, CDR2 SNEGSKA (reference sequence). The trim removed 2 bases at V and 1 base at J, leaving 7 bases unmatched. CDR3 sequence reads: CSARTGTGRSYEQYF. CDR3 bases: TGCAGTGCTAGAACCGGGACAGGCCGTTCCTACGAGCAGTACTTC.

The rearrangement links TRBV18 to TRBJ1-1, with 8 bases lining up with TRBD1. This CDR3 has 14 amino acids. CDR1 is KGHSH and CDR2 is LQKENI in the germline V gene. J gave up 3 bases and V 6 bases, and 6 bases lay outside the gene matches. The CDR3 sequence: CASSSTGVDTEAFF. The CDR3 nucleotides read TGTGCCAGCTCGTCGACAGGGGTGGACACTGAAGCTTTCTTT.

This clonotype occurred a few times. The chain is built from TRBV6-5 and TRBJ2-7; TRBD2 might be the D (6 bases). Germline assignment: CDR1 MNHEY and CDR2 SVGAGI. This CDR3 contains 16 residues. V lost 3 bases, J lost 2 bases, and 17 bases lay in between. In DNA form, the CDR3 reads TGTGCCAGCAGTTATCGGGGGTGGGCCCCCACCTACGAGCAGTACTTC. Protein sequence: CASSYRGWAPTYEQYF.

V is TRBV5-6 and J is TRBJ1-6; the match to TRBD1 covers 7 bases. Per the germline V gene, CDR1 is SGHDT and CDR2 is YYEEEE. V lost 3 bases and J lost 6; bases outside the gene matches: 3. CDR3 length: 14 amino acids. In DNA form, the CDR3 reads TGTGCCAGCAGCTACCGGGACAGTAATTCACCCCTCCACTTT. Translation gives CASSYRDSNSPLHF.